The rows below give T cell receptor beta chains drawn from one sample of a study of T cell responses to AZD1222 COVID-19 vaccine. Generated by immunoSEQ multiplex PCR, the TCRdb table keeps only in-frame clones and is missing some. Counted here are 100,000 or so clones, about 88% occurring once; the ten biggest clones make up roughly two fifths. Sample: peripheral blood, taken 28 days after the second AZD1222 dose. These receptor sequences come from an adult who received the AZD1222 COVID-19 vaccine. Both conserved end residues are part of each CDR3. Each record gives: V gene, CDR3 protein.

V gene: TRBV6-5
CDR3 protein: CAIARGTGSYEQYF

V gene: TRBV5-4
CDR3 protein: CASSTRDIGNTIYF

V gene: TRBV3-1/TRBV3-2
CDR3 protein: CASSPLANGGDTQYF

V gene: TRBV28
CDR3 protein: CASSLDSSYEQYF

V gene: TRBV10-3
CDR3 protein: CAISEAGGFQETQYF

V gene: TRBV11-2
CDR3 protein: CASSPSYGVNTEAFF

V gene: TRBV9
CDR3 protein: CASSYLAGEQFF

V gene: TRBV6-5
CDR3 protein: CATRGTDTQYF

V gene: TRBV11-3
CDR3 protein: CASSVLSGEQFF

V gene: TRBV5-8
CDR3 protein: CASARATLNTGELFF

V gene: TRBV6-5
CDR3 protein: CASRIDGVNTEAFF

V gene: TRBV19
CDR3 protein: CAVGDTRSHSGANVLTF

V gene: TRBV18
CDR3 protein: CASSQGQAGSYEQYF